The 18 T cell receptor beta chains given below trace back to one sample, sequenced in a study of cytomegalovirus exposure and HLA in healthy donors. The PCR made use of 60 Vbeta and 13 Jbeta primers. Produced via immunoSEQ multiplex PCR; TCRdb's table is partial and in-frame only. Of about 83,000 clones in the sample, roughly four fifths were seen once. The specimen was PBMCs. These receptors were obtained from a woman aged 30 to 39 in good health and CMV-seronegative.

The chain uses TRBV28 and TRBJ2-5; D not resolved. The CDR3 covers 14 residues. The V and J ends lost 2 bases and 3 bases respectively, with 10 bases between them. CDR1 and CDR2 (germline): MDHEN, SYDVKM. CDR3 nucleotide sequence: TGTGCCAGCAGTTTAATAGGAGTGAAAGAGACCCAGTACTTC. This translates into CASSLIGVKETQYF.

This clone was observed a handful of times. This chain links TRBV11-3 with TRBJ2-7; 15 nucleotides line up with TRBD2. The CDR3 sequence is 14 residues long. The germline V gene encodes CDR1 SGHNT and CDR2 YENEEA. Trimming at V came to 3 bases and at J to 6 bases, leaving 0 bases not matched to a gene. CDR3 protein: CASSLGLAGGEQYF. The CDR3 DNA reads TGTGCCAGCAGCTTGGGACTAGCGGGGGGCGAGCAGTACTTC. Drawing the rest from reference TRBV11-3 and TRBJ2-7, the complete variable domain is EAGVVQSPRYKIIEKKQPVAFWCNPISGHNTLYWYLQNLGQGPELLIRYENEEAVDDSQLPKDRFSAERLKGVDSTLKIQPAELGDSAVYLCASSLGLAGGEQYFGPGTRLTVT.

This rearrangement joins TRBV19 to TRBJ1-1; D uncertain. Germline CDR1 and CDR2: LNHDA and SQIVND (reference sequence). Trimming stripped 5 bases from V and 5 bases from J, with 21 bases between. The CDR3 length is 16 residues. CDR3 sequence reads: CASSPTHSTFGTEAFF. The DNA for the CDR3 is TGTGCCAGTAGTCCCACCCACAGTACTTTTGGGACTGAAGCTTTCTTT.

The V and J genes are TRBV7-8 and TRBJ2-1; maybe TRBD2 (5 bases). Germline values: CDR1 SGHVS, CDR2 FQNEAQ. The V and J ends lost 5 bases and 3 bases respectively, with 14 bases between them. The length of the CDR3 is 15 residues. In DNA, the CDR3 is TGTGCCAGCAGCCCCTGGGCGGGTAACTACAATGAGCAGTTCTTC. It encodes CASSPWAGNYNEQFF.

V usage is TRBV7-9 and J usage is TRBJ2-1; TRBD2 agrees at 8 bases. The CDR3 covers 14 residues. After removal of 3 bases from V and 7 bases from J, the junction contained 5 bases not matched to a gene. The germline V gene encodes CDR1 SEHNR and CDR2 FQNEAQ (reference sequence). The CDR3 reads CASSFGLAGNEQFF. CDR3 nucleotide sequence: TGTGCCAGCAGCTTCGGGCTAGCGGGTAATGAGCAGTTCTTC. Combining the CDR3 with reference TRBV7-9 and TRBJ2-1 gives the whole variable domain DTGVSQNPRHKITKRGQNVTFRCDPISEHNRLYWYRQTLGQGPEFLTYFQNEAQLEKSRLLSDRFSAERPKGSFSTLEIQRTEQGDSAMYLCASSFGLAGNEQFFGPGTRLTVL.

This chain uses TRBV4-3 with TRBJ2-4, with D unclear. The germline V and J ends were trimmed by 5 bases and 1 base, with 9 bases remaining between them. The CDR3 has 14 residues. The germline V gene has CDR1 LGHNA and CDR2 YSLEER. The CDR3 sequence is CASSEYSAKNIQYF. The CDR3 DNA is TGCGCCAGCAGCGAGTACAGCGCCAAAAACATTCAGTACTTC.

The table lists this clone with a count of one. CDR3 protein: CASSDPLADRTDTQYF. CDR3 sequence (DNA): TGCGCCAGCAGTGATCCCCTAGCGGATCGCACAGATACGCAGTATTTT. V is TRBV10-1 and J is TRBJ2-3, with 7 bases aligning to TRBD2. Losses at the gene ends were 3 bases for V and 1 base for J; bases not matched to a gene: 7. CDR3 size: 16 residues. CDR1 is WNHNN and CDR2 is SYGVQD in the germline V gene (reference sequence).

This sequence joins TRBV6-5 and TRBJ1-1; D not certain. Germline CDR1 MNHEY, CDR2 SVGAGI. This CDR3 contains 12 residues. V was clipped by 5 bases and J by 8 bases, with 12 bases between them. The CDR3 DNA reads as TGTGCCAGCAGTGAGGCGTTAACCGAAGCTTTCTTT. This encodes CASSEALTEAFF.

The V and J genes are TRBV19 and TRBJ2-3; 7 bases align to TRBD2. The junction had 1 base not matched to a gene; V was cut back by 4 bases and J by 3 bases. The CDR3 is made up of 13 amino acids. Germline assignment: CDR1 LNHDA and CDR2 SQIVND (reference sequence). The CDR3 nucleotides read TGTGCCAGTAGTAGCGGGAGAACAGATACGCAGTATTTT. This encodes CASSSGRTDTQYF.

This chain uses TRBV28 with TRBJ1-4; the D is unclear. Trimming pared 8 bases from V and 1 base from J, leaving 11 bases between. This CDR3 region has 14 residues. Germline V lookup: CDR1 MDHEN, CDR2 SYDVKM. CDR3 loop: CASGRSGTNEKLFF. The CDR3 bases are TGTGCCAGCGGACGAAGCGGAACTAATGAAAAACTGTTTTTT. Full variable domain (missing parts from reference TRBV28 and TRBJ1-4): DVKVTQSSRYLVKRTGEKVFLECVQDMDHENMFWYRQDPGLGLRLIYFSYDVKMKEKGDIPEGYSVSREKKERFSLILESASTNQTSMYLCASGRSGTNEKLFFGSGTQLSVL.

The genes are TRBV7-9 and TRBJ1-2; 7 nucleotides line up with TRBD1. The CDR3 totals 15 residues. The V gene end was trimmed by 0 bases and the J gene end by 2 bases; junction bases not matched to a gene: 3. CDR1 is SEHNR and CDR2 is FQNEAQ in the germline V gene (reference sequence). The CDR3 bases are TGTGCCAGCAGCTTAGCCGGGACAGAAAACTATGGCTACACCTTC. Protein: CASSLAGTENYGYTF.

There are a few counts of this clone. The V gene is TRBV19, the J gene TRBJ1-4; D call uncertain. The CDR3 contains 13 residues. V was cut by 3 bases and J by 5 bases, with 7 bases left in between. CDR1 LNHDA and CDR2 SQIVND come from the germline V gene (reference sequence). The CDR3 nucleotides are TGTGCCAGTAGTATCAGGCCCAATGAAAAACTGTTTTTT. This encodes CASSIRPNEKLFF.

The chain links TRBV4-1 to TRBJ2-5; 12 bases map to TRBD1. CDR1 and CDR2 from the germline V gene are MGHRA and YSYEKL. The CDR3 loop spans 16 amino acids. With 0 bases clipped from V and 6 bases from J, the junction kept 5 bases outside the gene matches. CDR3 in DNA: TGCGCCAGCAGCCAAGATCCGGGACAGGGGGCGCAGACCCAGTACTTC. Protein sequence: CASSQDPGQGAQTQYF.

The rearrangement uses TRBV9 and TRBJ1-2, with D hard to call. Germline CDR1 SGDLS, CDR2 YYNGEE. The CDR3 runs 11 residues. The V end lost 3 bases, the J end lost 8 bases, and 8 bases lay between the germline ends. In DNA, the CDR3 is TGTGCCAGCAGCGGAGTAGCCGGCTACACCTTC. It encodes CASSGVAGYTF. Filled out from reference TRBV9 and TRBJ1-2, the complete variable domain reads DSGVTQTPKHLITATGQRVTLRCSPRSGDLSVYWYQQSLDQGLQFLIQYYNGEERAKGNILERFSAQQFPDLHSELNLSSLELGDSALYFCASSGVAGYTFGSGTRLTVV.

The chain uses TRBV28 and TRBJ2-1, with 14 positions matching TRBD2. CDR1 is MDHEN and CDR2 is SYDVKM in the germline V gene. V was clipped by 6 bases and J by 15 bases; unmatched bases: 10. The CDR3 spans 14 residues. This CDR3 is CASRETSGRATGFF. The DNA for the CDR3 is TGTGCCAGCAGGGAGACTAGCGGGAGGGCCACGGGGTTCTTC.

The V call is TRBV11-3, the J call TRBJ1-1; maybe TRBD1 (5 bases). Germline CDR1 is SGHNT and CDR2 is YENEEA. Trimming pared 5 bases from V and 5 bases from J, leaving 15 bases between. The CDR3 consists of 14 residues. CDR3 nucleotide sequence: TGTGCCAGCAGCCCCGGGGACTTTGGGACTGAAGCTTTCTTT. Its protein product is CASSPGDFGTEAFF.

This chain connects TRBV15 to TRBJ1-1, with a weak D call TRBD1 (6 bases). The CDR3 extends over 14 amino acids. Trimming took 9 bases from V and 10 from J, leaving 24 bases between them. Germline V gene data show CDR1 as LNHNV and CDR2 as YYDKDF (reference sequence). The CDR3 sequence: CATIKQGTVRRAFF. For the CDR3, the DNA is TGTGCCACGATAAAACAGGGAACAGTTCGGCGAGCTTTCTTT. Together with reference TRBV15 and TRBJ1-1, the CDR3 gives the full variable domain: DAMVIQNPRYQVTQFGKPVTLSCSQTLNHNVMYWYQQKSSQAPKLLFHYYDKDFNNEADTPDNFQSRRPNTSFCFLDIRSPGLGDTAMYLCATIKQGTVRRAFFGQGTRLTVV.

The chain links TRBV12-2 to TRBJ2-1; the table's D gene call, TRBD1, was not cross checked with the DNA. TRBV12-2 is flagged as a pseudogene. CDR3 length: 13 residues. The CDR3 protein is CASRFPGGGEQFF. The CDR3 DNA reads TGTGCAAGTCGCTTCCCAGGGGGCGGTGAGCAGTTCTTC.